This T cell receptor beta chain was identified in a study of shared clonotypes between healthy human individuals. Measured with immunoSEQ multiplex PCR; TCRdb has only the in-frame clones, and not every one. The repertoire consists of about 2.3 million clones, with about 92% occurring once and the leading ten covering 0.39%. Study observations and caveats: On the whole, naive subsets had larger estimated richness than memory subsets had. Donor clonotype sharing was expected to depend on sequencing depth.

This CDR3 is built from 15 residues. Per the germline V gene, CDR1 is MNHNS and CDR2 is SASEGT. J lost 4 bases, V lost 5 bases, and 6 bases had no gene match. Each of the donors was a healthy adult who was HIV-negative and had not had a recent acute infection or vaccination. The authors divided CD4+ cells into CD45RA+ naive and CD45RA-negative memory subsets. Comments on this clone: The target antigen is unknown.

Sequencing used naive CD4+ T cells from PBMCs. Described subset: CD45RA+ positively selected. The gene calls are TRBV6-1 and TRBJ2-2; 8 bases map to TRBD2. This clonotype was obtained from a man between 18 and 29 years old in good health. Some clones in this sample may be carry-over from other donors' samples. The CDR3, as DNA: TGTGCCAGCAGTCGGGGGGGACAAAGCACCGGGGAGCTGTTTTTT. Translated, it gives CASSRGGQSTGELFF.